The 20 T cell receptor beta chains below were found in one sample sequenced in a study of T cell responses to AZD1222 COVID-19 vaccine. Clones were sequenced by immunoSEQ multiplex PCR, and TCRdb holds only the in-frame ones, with some missing. The sample holds some 82,000 clones; 90% are singletons and the top ten take less than 7.5%. Sequencing used peripheral blood, obtained on day 0 of AZD1222 vaccination. The receptors originated from an adult in good health.

V usage is TRBV6-2 or TRBV6-3 and J usage is TRBJ1-5, with TRBD1 identical over 7 bases. J was trimmed by 7 bases and V by 2 bases; bases with no gene match: 5. The V gene's germline CDR1 is MNHEY and CDR2 SVGEGT. This CDR3 contains 14 residues. CDR3 coding DNA: TGTGCCAGCAGTTACACCCAGGGGGGGCAGCCCCAGCATTTT. Translated: CASSYTQGGQPQHF.

V gene TRBV25-1 combines with J gene TRBJ2-1; TRBD1 matches 9 bases. CDR3 length: 15 residues. In germline, CDR1 is MGHDK, CDR2 SYGVNS. Unmatched junction bases numbered 8, after V lost 2 bases and J lost 9 bases. CDR3 DNA sequence: TGTGCCAGCAGTGAAGGACAGGGGTTTTTCACTGAGCAGTTCTTC. It codes for CASSEGQGFFTEQFF.

V gene TRBV5-1 combines with J gene TRBJ2-4; D could derive from TRBD1 or TRBD2 (5 bases each). The CDR3 has 16 amino acids. The V gene lost 3 bases and the J gene lost 0 bases, with 13 bases spanning the gap. Germline V CDR1 and CDR2: SGHRS, YFSETQ. The CDR3, as DNA: TGCGCCAGCAGCTCCCGGGACGGCGTAGCCAAAAACATTCAGTACTTC. This encodes CASSSRDGVAKNIQYF.

The chain is built from TRBV4-3 and TRBJ2-7, with 8 bases fitting TRBD2. CDR1 and CDR2 (germline): LGHNA, YSLEER. The CDR3 contains 14 residues. The V gene end was trimmed by 4 bases and the J gene end by 7 bases; junction bases not matched to a gene: 9. The DNA for the CDR3 is TGCGCCAGCAGCCTAAGCCGGGCTAGCGGGGAGCAGTACTTC. Its translation: CASSLSRASGEQYF.

DNA for the CDR3: TGTGCCAGCAGTTCACAAGTAGCGGGGGCGGGAGGAGATACGCAGTATTTT. This translates into CASSSQVAGAGGDTQYF. This chain uses TRBV6-2 or TRBV6-3 with TRBJ2-3; 9 nucleotides line up with TRBD2. Germline CDR1 reads MNHEY; CDR2 reads SVGEGT. Unmatched junction bases numbered 13, after V lost 4 bases and J lost 5 bases. This CDR3 contains 17 residues.

The rearrangement joins TRBV6-5 to TRBJ1-2; D might be TRBD1 (6 bases). Germline values: CDR1 MNHEY, CDR2 SVGAGI. The CDR3 extends over 13 amino acids. The ends were cut back, 2 bases at V and 2 bases at J, with 6 bases in the middle. The CDR3 sequence is CASSYQGNYGYTF. The CDR3 region has the DNA TGTGCCAGCAGTTACCAGGGGAACTATGGCTACACCTTC.

This chain joins TRBV15 and TRBJ1-5; D remains ambiguous. This CDR3 contains 12 residues. Trimming shortened V by 6 bases and J by 3 bases, and 6 bases separated the two germline ends. Germline lookup yields CDR1 LNHNV and CDR2 YYDKDF (reference sequence). CDR3 in DNA: TGTGCCACCAGACTCCCCAATCAGCCCCAGCATTTT. Translation gives CATRLPNQPQHF.

The chain uses TRBV30 and TRBJ2-4; D remains ambiguous. CDR3 size: 16 residues. Looked up from germline, CDR1 is GTSNPN and CDR2 is SVGIG (reference sequence). The germline V and J ends were trimmed by 3 bases and 0 bases, with 15 bases remaining between them. In DNA form, the CDR3 reads TGTGCCTGGAGCAATACGCTAGTCCTAGCCAAAAACATTCAGTACTTC. This codes for CAWSNTLVLAKNIQYF.

This chain's CDR3 is CATSDRNYGYTF. CDR3 sequence (DNA): TGTGCCACTTCGGACAGGAATTATGGCTACACCTTC. This sequence joins TRBV19 and TRBJ1-2; TRBD1 matches at 7 bases. CDR3 size: 12 residues. V gave up 10 bases and J gave up 5 bases; unmatched junction bases: 7. Germline V gene lookup returns CDR1 LNHDA and CDR2 SQIVND (reference sequence).

About this clone: No DNA is shown, since the ends of the CDR3 on it are uncertain; the CDR3 is the one TCRdb lists. V gene TRBV6-5 combines with J gene TRBJ1-1. A total of 13 residues make up the CDR3, ends included. Per germline, CDR1 MNHEY and CDR2 SVGAGI. CDR3 sequence: CASILERNTEAFF.

The gene calls are TRBV11-1 and TRBJ1-6; D is uncertain. The germline V gene encodes CDR1 SGHAT and CDR2 FQDESV (reference sequence). This CDR3 is built from 14 residues. V was cut by 2 bases and J by 6 bases, with 8 bases left in between. DNA of the CDR3: TGTGCCAGCAGCTTAAAACGGCTTAATTCACCCCTCCACTTT. Encoded protein: CASSLKRLNSPLHF.

This clone was counted only a few times. CDR3 sequence reads: CASSVGLGVLYEQYF. The CDR3 nucleotides are TGTGCCAGCAGCGTAGGGCTAGGTGTTCTGTACGAGCAGTACTTC. The rearrangement joins TRBV9 to TRBJ2-7; D is uncertain. This CDR3 is built from 15 residues. V lost 0 bases to trimming and J lost 4 bases, with 14 bases between them. Germline V CDR1 and CDR2: SGDLS, YYNGEE.

This clone was observed a few times. The chain couples TRBV6-5 to TRBJ1-6; TRBD1 might be the D (5 bases). Trimming took 7 bases from V and 4 from J, leaving 11 bases between them. CDR3 size: 14 residues. Germline V gives CDR1 MNHEY, CDR2 SVGAGI. CDR3 nucleotide sequence: TGTGCCAGCACCTCGGGACCTTATAATTCACCCCTCCACTTT. It codes for CASTSGPYNSPLHF.

The gene calls are TRBV19 and TRBJ2-2; D may match TRBD1 or TRBD2 (5 bases each). The CDR3 totals 16 residues. Per germline, CDR1 LNHDA and CDR2 SQIVND (reference sequence). V was cut by 5 bases and J by 1 base, with 14 bases left in between. As DNA, the CDR3 is TGTGCCAGTAGTCTTGGGACGGGTGAGAACACCGGGGAGCTGTTTTTT. Amino acid sequence: CASSLGTGENTGELFF.

The chain is built from TRBV7-9 and TRBJ1-6; D gene unclear. Trimming left V 1 base short and J 4 bases short, with 5 bases between. The CDR3 is 14 residues long. Germline CDR1 is SEHNR and CDR2 is FQNEAQ (reference sequence). The CDR3 region is CASSLDGYNSPLHF. CDR3 DNA: TGTGCCAGCAGCTTAGATGGTTATAATTCACCCCTCCACTTT.

The chain joins TRBV27 to TRBJ2-6; TRBD1 might be the D (7 bases). CDR3 length equals 17 residues. Trimming took 5 bases from V and 0 from J, leaving 14 bases between them. The germline V gene has CDR1 MNHEY and CDR2 SMNVEV (reference sequence). CDR3: CASSVTGTVSGANVLTF. The CDR3 bases are TGTGCCAGCAGTGTGACAGGGACTGTCTCTGGGGCCAACGTCCTGACTTTC.

This chain uses TRBV19 with TRBJ1-1; the D gene is possibly TRBD1 (5 bases). Germline CDR1 is LNHDA and CDR2 is SQIVND (reference sequence). This CDR3 contains 14 residues. Trimming left V 6 bases short and J 2 bases short, with 13 bases between. CDR3: CASSQPDSNTEAFF. As DNA, the CDR3 is TGTGCCAGTAGCCAGCCAGACAGCAACACTGAAGCTTTCTTT.

The V call is TRBV30, the J call TRBJ2-7; weak D call: TRBD1 (6 bases). CDR1 GTSNPN and CDR2 SVGIG come from the germline V gene (reference sequence). The CDR3 is made up of 12 amino acids. Trimming shortened V by 0 bases and J by 5 bases, and 8 bases separated the two germline ends. The CDR3: CAWSVGQNEQYF. The CDR3 DNA reads as TGTGCCTGGAGTGTAGGACAGAACGAGCAGTACTTC.

The chain combines TRBV3-1 (or the pseudogene TRBV3-2) with TRBJ1-2, with TRBD1 as a possible D gene (6 bases). Germline V gene lookup returns CDR1 LGHDT and CDR2 YNNKEL (reference sequence). There are 14 residues in the CDR3. Trimming left V 4 bases short and J 3 bases short, with 12 bases between. The CDR3 nucleotides read TGTGCCAGCAGCCCCCCGGGGGCATACTATGGCTACACCTTC. This gives the protein CASSPPGAYYGYTF.

The chain employs TRBV7-9 and TRBJ1-1; tentatively, D is TRBD1 (5 bases). The CDR3 consists of 15 residues. Per germline, CDR1 SEHNR and CDR2 FQNEAQ (reference sequence). V lost 2 bases and J 0 bases, leaving 10 bases between the germline ends. The CDR3 spells CASSLSQVMNTEAFF. The CDR3 nucleotides read TGTGCCAGCAGCTTATCACAGGTGATGAACACTGAAGCTTTCTTT. Full variable domain (remainder filled in from reference TRBV7-9 and TRBJ1-1): DTGVSQNPRHKITKRGQNVTFRCDPISEHNRLYWYRQTLGQGPEFLTYFQNEAQLEKSRLLSDRFSAERPKGSFSTLEIQRTEQGDSAMYLCASSLSQVMNTEAFFGQGTRLTVV.